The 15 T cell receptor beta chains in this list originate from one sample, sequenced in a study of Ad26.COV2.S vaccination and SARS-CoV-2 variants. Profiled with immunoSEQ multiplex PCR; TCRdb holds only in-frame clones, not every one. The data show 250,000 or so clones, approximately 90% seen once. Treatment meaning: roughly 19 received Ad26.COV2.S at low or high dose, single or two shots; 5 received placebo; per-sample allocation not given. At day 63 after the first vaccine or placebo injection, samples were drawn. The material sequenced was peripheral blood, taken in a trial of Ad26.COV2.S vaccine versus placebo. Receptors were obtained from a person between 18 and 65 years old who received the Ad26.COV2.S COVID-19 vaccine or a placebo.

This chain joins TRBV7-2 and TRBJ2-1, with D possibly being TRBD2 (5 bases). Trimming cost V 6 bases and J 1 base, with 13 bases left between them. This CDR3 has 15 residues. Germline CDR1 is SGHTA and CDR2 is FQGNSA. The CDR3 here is CASRPKGGSYNEQFF. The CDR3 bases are TGTGCCAGCAGGCCTAAGGGCGGGTCCTACAATGAGCAGTTCTTC.

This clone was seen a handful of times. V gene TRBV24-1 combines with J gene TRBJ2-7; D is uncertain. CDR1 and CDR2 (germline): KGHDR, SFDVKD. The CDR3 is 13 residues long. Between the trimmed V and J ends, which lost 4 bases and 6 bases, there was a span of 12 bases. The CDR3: CATSDRRWGEQYF. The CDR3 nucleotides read TGTGCCACCAGTGACCGCCGATGGGGCGAGCAGTACTTC.

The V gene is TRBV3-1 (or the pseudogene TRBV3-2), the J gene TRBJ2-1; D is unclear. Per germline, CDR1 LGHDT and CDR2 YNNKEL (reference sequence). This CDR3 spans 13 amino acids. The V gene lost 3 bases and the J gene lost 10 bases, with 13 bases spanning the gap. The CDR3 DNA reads TGTGCCAGCAGCCAGTTTATGGGTTCGGAGCAGTTCTTC. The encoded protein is CASSQFMGSEQFF.

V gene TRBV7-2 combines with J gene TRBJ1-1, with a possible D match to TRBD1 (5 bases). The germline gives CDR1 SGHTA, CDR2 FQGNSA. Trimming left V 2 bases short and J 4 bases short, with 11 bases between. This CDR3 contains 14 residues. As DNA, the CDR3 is TGTGCCAGCAGCTTAATTCCCGGGGGCACTGAAGCTTTCTTT. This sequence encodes CASSLIPGGTEAFF.

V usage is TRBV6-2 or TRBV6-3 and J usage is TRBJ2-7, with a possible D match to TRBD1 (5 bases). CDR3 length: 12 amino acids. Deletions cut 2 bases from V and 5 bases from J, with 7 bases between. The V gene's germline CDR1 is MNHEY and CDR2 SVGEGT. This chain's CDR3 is CASSYVGHEQYF. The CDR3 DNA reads TGTGCCAGCAGTTACGTGGGGCACGAGCAGTACTTC.

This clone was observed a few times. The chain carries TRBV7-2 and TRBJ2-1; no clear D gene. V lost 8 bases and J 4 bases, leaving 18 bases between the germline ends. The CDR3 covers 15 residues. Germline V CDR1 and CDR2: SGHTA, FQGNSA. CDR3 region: CASGEYGSLYNEQFF. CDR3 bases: TGTGCCAGCGGCGAGTACGGGTCCTTATACAATGAGCAGTTCTTC.

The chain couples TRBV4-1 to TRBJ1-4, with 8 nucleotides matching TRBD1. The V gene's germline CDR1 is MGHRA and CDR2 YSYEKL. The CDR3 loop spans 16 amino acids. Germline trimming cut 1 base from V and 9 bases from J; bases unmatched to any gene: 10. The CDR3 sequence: CASSQVRGRSTKKLFF. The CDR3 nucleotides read TGCGCCAGCAGCCAAGTCAGGGGGCGCAGTACGAAAAAACTGTTTTTT.

The CDR3 DNA sequence: TGCGCCAGCAGCCAAGTCGCCCAACTAGCGGGCGGCACAGATACGCAGTATTTT. This encodes CASSQVAQLAGGTDTQYF. The chain recombines TRBV4-3 with TRBJ2-3; 9 bases match TRBD2. CDR1 LGHNA and CDR2 YSLEER come from the germline V gene. The CDR3 sequence is 18 residues long. V was pared by 1 base and J by 1 base, with 9 bases of the junction left unmatched.

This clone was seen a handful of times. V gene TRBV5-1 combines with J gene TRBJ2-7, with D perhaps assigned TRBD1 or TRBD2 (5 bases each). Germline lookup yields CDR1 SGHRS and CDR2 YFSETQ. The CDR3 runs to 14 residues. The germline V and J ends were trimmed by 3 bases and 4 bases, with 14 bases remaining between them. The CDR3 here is CASSSGTAQYEQYF. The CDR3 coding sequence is TGCGCCAGCAGCTCCGGGACGGCGCAGTACGAGCAGTACTTC.

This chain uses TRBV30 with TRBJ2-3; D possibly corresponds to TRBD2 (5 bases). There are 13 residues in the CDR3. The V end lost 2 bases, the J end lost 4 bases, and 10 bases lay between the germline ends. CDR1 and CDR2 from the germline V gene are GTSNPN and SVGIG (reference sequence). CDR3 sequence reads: CAWSIGVPDTQYF. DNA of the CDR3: TGTGCCTGGAGTATCGGGGTCCCAGATACGCAGTATTTT.

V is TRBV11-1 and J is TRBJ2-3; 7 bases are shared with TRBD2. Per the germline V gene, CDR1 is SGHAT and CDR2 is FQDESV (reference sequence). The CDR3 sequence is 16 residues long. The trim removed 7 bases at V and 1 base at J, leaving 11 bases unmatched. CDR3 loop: CASNSLLAGGTDTQYF. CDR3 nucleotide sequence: TGTGCCAGCAACTCCCTGCTCGCGGGGGGCACAGATACGCAGTATTTT.

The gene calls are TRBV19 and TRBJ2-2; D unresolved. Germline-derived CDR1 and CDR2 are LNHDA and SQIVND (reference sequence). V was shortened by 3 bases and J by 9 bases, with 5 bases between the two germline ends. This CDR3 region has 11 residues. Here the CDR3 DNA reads TGTGCCAGTAGTATCTCGCGGGAGCTGTTTTTT. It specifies CASSISRELFF.

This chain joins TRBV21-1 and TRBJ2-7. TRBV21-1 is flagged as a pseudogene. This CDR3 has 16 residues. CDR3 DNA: TGTGCCAGCAGCAAAGCGCTTTTTTGGCGTGCCGGCGAGCAGTACGTC. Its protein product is CASSKALFWRAGEQYV.

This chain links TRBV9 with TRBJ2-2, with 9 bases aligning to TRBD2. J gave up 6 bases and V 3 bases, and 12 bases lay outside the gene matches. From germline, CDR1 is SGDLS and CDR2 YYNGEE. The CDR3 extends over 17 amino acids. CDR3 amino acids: CASSGSGGPLLAGELFF. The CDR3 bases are TGTGCCAGCAGCGGGAGCGGGGGGCCCCTTCTGGCCGGGGAGCTGTTTTTT. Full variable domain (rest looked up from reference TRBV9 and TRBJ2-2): DSGVTQTPKHLITATGQRVTLRCSPRSGDLSVYWYQQSLDQGLQFLIQYYNGEERAKGNILERFSAQQFPDLHSELNLSSLELGDSALYFCASSGSGGPLLAGELFFGEGSRLTVL.

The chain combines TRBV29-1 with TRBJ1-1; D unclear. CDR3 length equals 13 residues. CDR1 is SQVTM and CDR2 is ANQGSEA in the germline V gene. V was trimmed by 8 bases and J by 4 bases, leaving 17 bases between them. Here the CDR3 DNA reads TGCAGCTTCTCGCCTATGGCGGCCACTGAAGCTTTCTTT. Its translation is CSFSPMAATEAFF.